This T cell receptor beta chain was captured in a study of T cell changes during pregnancy in multiple sclerosis. CDR1 is SQVTM, CDR2 ANQGSEA, per germline. The CDR3 is 16 amino acids. V dropped 3 bases and J dropped 2; count of bases not matched to a gene: 5. Produced via immunoSEQ multiplex PCR; TCRdb's table is partial and in-frame only. The repertoire holds tens of thousands of clones, with approximately 90% as singletons. This sequence was found in a female donor in good health, enrolled as a control in a pregnancy study. The sample consisted of peripheral blood, taken in the first trimester of pregnancy. This chain connects TRBV29-1 to TRBJ2-6; 9 bases agree with TRBD1. The CDR3 DNA reads TGCAGCGTTGATGGACAGGGGCTAGCTGGGGCCAACGTCCTGACTTTC. Amino acids: CSVDGQGLAGANVLTF.